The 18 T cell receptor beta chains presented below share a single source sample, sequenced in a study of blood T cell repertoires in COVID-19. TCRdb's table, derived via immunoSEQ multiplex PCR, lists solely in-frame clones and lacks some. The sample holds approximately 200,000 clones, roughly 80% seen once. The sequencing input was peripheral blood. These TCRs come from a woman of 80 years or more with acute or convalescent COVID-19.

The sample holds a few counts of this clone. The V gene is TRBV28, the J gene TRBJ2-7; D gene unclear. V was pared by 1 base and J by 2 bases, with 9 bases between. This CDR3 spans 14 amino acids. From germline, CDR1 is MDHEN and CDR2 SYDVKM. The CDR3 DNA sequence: TGTGCCAGCAGTTTATCTCTCGGTACCTACGAGCAGTACTTC. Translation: CASSLSLGTYEQYF.

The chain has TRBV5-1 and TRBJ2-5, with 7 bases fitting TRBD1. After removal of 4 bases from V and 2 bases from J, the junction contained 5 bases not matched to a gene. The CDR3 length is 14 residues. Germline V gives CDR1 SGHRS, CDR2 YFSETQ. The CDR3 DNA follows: TGCGCCAGCAGCGCCCCGGGACAGCAAGAGACCCAGTACTTC. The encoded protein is CASSAPGQQETQYF.

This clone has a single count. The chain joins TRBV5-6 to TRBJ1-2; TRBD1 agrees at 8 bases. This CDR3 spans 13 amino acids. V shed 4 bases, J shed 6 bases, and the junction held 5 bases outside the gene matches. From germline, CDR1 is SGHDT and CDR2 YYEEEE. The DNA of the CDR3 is TGTGCCAGCAGCCTGACAGGGGCGAATGGCTACACCTTC. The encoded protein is CASSLTGANGYTF.

For the CDR3, the DNA is TGTGCCAGCAGCTTCCGGACTAGCGGGGAGACCCAGTACTTC. Translating gives CASSFRTSGETQYF. The chain is built from TRBV7-9 and TRBJ2-5, with TRBD2 identical over 11 bases. Trimming cost V 3 bases and J 5 bases; bases outside gene matches: 2. CDR1 SEHNR and CDR2 FQNEAQ come from the germline V gene (reference sequence). The CDR3 is made up of 14 amino acids.

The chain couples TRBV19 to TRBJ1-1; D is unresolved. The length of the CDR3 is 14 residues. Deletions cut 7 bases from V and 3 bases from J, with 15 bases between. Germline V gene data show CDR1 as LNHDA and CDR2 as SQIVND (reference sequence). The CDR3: CASTYGERHTEAFF. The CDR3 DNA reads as TGTGCCAGTACTTATGGCGAGCGGCACACTGAAGCTTTCTTT.

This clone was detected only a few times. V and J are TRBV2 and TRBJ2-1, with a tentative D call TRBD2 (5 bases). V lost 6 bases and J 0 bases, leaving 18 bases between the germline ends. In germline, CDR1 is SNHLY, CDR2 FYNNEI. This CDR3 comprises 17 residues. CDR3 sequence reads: CASRTGIVLSSYNEQFF. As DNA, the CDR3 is TGTGCCAGCAGGACGGGGATAGTTTTGAGCTCCTACAATGAGCAGTTCTTC.

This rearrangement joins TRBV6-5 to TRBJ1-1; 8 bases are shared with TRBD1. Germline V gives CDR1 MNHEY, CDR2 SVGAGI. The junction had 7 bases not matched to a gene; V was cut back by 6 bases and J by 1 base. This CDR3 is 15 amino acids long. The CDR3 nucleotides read TGTGCCAGCAGCTCGACCGGGACAGGGAACACTGAAGCTTTCTTT. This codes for CASSSTGTGNTEAFF.

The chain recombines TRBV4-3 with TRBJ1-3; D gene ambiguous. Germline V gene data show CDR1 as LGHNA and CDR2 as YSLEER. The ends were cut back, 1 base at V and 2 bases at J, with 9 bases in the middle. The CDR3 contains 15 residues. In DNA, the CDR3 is TGCGCCAGCAGCCAAGGGCCTACAGCTGGAAACACCATATATTTT. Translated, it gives CASSQGPTAGNTIYF.

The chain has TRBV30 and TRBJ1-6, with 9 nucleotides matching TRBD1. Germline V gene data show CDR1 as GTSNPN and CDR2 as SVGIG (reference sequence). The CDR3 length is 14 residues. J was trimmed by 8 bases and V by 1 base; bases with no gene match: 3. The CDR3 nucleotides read TGTGCCTGGAGTGCCCGGGACAGGGATTCACCCCTCCACTTT. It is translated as CAWSARDRDSPLHF. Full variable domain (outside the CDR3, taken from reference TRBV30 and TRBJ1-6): SQTIHQWPATLVQPVGSPLSLECTVEGTSNPNLYWYRQAAGRGLQLLFYSVGIGQISSEVPQNLSASRPQDRQFILSSKKLLLSDSGFYLCAWSARDRDSPLHFGNGTRLTVT.

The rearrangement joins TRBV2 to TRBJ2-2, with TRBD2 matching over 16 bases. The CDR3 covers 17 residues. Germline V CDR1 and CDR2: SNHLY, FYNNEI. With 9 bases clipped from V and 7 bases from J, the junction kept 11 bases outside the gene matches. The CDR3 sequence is CASLLGLAGGPLGELFF. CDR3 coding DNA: TGTGCCAGTCTCCTGGGACTAGCGGGAGGGCCACTCGGGGAGCTGTTTTTT.

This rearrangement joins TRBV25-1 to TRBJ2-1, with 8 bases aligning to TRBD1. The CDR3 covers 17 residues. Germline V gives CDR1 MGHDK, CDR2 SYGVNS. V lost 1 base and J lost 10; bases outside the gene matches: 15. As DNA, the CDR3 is TGTGCCAGCAGTGAATCTTTAGTGACAGGGGCCCTGGGGGAGCAGTTCTTC. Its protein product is CASSESLVTGALGEQFF.

CDR3 DNA: TGTGCCAGTAGTACTAGCGGGGGGGCGTTGGAGACCCAGTACTTC. Its translation is CASSTSGGALETQYF. This chain links TRBV19 with TRBJ2-5, with TRBD2 matching 12 bases. With 4 bases clipped from V and 5 bases from J, the junction kept 5 bases outside the gene matches. The CDR3 consists of 15 residues. The germline gives CDR1 LNHDA, CDR2 SQIVND (reference sequence).

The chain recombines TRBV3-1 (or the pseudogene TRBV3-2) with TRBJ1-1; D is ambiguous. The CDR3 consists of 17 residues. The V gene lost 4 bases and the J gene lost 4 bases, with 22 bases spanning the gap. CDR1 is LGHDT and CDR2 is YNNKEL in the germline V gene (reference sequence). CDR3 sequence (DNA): TGTGCCAGCAGCCTAAAACTTAGGTCCGGGTGGTGCACTGAAGCTTTCTTT. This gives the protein CASSLKLRSGWCTEAFF.

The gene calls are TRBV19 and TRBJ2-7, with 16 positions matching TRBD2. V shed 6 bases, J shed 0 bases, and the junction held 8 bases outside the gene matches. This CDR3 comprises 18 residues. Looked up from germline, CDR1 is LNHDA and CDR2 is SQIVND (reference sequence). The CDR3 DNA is TGTGCCAGTAGCCCGGGACTAGCGGGAGGGCCCTTCTCCTACGAGCAGTACTTC. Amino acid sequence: CASSPGLAGGPFSYEQYF.

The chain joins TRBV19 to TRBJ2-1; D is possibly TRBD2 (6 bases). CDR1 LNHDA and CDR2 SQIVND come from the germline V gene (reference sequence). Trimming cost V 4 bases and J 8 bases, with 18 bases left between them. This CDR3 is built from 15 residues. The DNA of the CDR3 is TGTGCCAGTAGTAGGATGGGCGGGATGGTCGATGAGCAGTTCTTC. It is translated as CASSRMGGMVDEQFF.

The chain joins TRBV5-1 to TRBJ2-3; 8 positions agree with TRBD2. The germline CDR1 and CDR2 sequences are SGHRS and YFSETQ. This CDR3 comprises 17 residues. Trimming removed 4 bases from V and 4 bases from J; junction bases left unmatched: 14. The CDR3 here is CASSRGGGQVAADTQYF. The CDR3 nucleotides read TGCGCCAGCAGCAGGGGCGGGGGGCAGGTCGCGGCAGATACGCAGTATTTT.

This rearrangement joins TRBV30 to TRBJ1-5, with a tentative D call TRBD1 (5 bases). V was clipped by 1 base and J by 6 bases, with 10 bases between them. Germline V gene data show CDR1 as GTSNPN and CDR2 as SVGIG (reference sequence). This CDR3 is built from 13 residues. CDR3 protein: CAWSAGAGQPQHF. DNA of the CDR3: TGTGCCTGGAGTGCTGGGGCAGGTCAGCCCCAGCATTTT.

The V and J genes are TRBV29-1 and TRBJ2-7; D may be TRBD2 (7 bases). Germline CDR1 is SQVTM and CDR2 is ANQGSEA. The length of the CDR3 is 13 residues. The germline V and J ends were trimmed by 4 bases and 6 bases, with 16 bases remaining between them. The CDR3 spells CSVARGGGSEQYF. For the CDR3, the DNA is TGCAGCGTTGCCCGAGGGGGGGGGAGCGAGCAGTACTTC.